This T cell receptor beta chain is from a study of blood T cell repertoires in COVID-19. Study-wide context: Researchers got acute and convalescent COVID-19 samples from the United States, Italy and Spain. In each case, the material was cDNA or gDNA derived from T cells, B-cell-depleted T cells, or PBMCs.

TCRdb keeps only in-frame clones here, not all; method: immunoSEQ multiplex PCR. Of around 350,000 clones listed, about 88% were seen once; the top ten hold under 3%. The trim removed 2 bases at V and 0 bases at J, leaving 6 bases unmatched. The CDR3 loop spans 19 amino acids. From germline, CDR1 is SGDLS and CDR2 YYNGEE. This TCR derives from a human donor in a cohort sampled during active COVID-19. The sample comprised peripheral blood. The J gene is TRBJ2-2, the V gene TRBV9; 14 bases match TRBD2. The CDR3 DNA follows: TGTGCCAGCAGCGTCGGACTAGCGGGAGGAGGTGCGAACACCGGGGAGCTGTTTTTT. Translated: CASSVGLAGGGANTGELFF.